These 23 T cell receptor beta chains were all obtained from the same sample, sequenced in a study of blood T cell repertoires in COVID-19. Only in-frame clones appear in the TCRdb table, and some are missing; sequencing was by immunoSEQ multiplex PCR. The sample has a few hundred thousand clones; 60% to 75% are singletons. Sequences were obtained from peripheral blood. The origin of the receptors is a woman of 80 years or more with acute or convalescent COVID-19.

V usage is TRBV18 and J usage is TRBJ1-2; 10 bases agree with TRBD1. Germline V gene sequence: CDR1 KGHSH, CDR2 LQKENI. CDR3 length: 15 residues. The V and J ends lost 3 bases and 3 bases, in that order; junction bases with no gene match: 4. The CDR3 sequence is CASSPGTGAYYGYTF. The CDR3 nucleotides read TGTGCCAGCTCACCCGGGACAGGGGCCTACTATGGCTACACCTTC.

V and J are TRBV2 and TRBJ1-3; D gene unclear. This CDR3 spans 13 amino acids. Trimming cost V 3 bases and J 3 bases, with 6 bases left between them. Germline V gene lookup returns CDR1 SNHLY and CDR2 FYNNEI. DNA for the CDR3: TGTGCCAGCAGTGACCTAATTGGAAACACCATATATTTT. It is translated as CASSDLIGNTIYF.

This rearrangement joins TRBV5-1 to TRBJ1-1; tentatively, D is TRBD1 (5 bases). The V end lost 5 bases, the J end lost 5 bases, and 13 bases lay between the germline ends. The CDR3 length is 13 residues. Germline V gene sequence: CDR1 SGHRS, CDR2 YFSETQ. CDR3 sequence (DNA): TGCGCCAGCAGAGCTTTACGGGGGACTGAAGCTTTCTTT. Residues: CASRALRGTEAFF.

This chain uses TRBV6-5 with TRBJ1-2, with D possibly TRBD1 on 5 matching bases. The CDR3 runs 12 residues. CDR1 and CDR2 (germline): MNHEY, SVGAGI. V shed 6 bases and J shed 4 bases, with 9 bases lying between them. CDR3: CASRSDTYGYTF. In DNA form, the CDR3 reads TGTGCCAGCAGATCGGACACCTATGGCTACACCTTC.

This clone has just a few counts. This sequence joins TRBV12-1 and TRBJ1-2. TRBV12-1 is a recognized pseudogene. This CDR3 is 16 amino acids long. DNA of the CDR3: TGTGCCAGCAGCTCTGCCCCTTACGTAACGGTTGGTGGCTACACCTTC. It encodes CASSSAPYVTVGGYTF.

V and J are TRBV7-2 and TRBJ2-2, with D maybe TRBD1 (5 bases). The CDR3 contains 14 residues. The V gene lost 5 bases and the J gene lost 1 base, with 8 bases spanning the gap. Germline values: CDR1 SGHTA, CDR2 FQGNSA. CDR3 sequence reads: CASSRGQNTGELFF. The CDR3 nucleotides are TGTGCCAGCAGCCGCGGACAGAACACCGGGGAGCTGTTTTTT.

The chain is built from TRBV27 and TRBJ2-3; possibly TRBD2 for D (6 bases). V lost 5 bases, J lost 8 bases, and 17 bases lay in between. This CDR3 comprises 14 residues. The germline gives CDR1 MNHEY, CDR2 SMNVEV (reference sequence). This CDR3 reads CASSTRGLWGTQYF. CDR3 bases: TGTGCCAGCAGTACCCGGGGACTCTGGGGTACGCAGTATTTT.

The chain combines TRBV7-3 with TRBJ2-5; a weak D match, TRBD2 (5 bases). This CDR3 has 14 amino acids. CDR1 is SGHTA, CDR2 FQGTGA, per germline. V lost 6 bases to trimming and J lost 3 bases, with 14 bases between them. The CDR3 here is CASSQGGSKETQYF. The CDR3 DNA reads as TGTGCCAGCAGTCAAGGCGGGTCCAAAGAGACCCAGTACTTC.

V is TRBV6-5 and J is TRBJ1-2; 9 bases align to TRBD1. This CDR3 contains 12 residues. Germline CDR1 reads MNHEY; CDR2 reads SVGAGI. After removal of 2 bases from V and 8 bases from J, the junction contained 0 bases not matched to a gene. The CDR3 is CASSYTGGGYTF. In nucleotides, the CDR3 is TGTGCCAGCAGTTACACAGGGGGCGGCTACACCTTC.

This clone was detected a few times. The rearrangement joins TRBV6-5 to TRBJ2-5; a weak D match, TRBD2 (5 bases). Germline CDR1 reads MNHEY; CDR2 reads SVGAGI. V gave up 6 bases and J gave up 5 bases, with 10 bases separating them. The CDR3 has 12 residues. The CDR3 DNA follows: TGTGCCAGCAGCGCGGGTTCGGAGACCCAGTACTTC. Its protein is CASSAGSETQYF.

The V call is TRBV9, the J call TRBJ1-2; D may be TRBD1 (5 bases). Trimming pared 2 bases from V and 4 bases from J, leaving 12 bases between. Germline CDR1 reads SGDLS; CDR2 reads YYNGEE. This CDR3 comprises 14 residues. The CDR3 protein is CASSVPGKGYGYTF. The CDR3 DNA reads as TGTGCCAGCAGCGTGCCAGGGAAGGGCTATGGCTACACCTTC.

The V gene is TRBV18, the J gene TRBJ2-2; tentative D call: TRBD1 (7 bases). The CDR3 length is 17 residues. CDR1 is KGHSH and CDR2 is LQKENI in the germline V gene. With 3 bases removed from V and 1 base from J, the gap between germline ends came to 15 bases. CDR3 in amino acids: CASSPLGGGLNTGELFF. Here the CDR3 DNA reads TGTGCCAGCTCACCTCTAGGAGGGGGCCTGAACACCGGGGAGCTGTTTTTT.

This chain links TRBV6-6 with TRBJ2-2, with TRBD1 matching 7 bases. From germline, CDR1 is MNHNY and CDR2 SVGAGI (reference sequence). The J segment lost 5 bases and the V segment lost 8 bases, leaving 8 bases of the junction unmatched. CDR3 length: 14 amino acids. The CDR3 protein is CASSRGRDTGELFF. CDR3 in DNA: TGTGCCAGCTCCAGGGGGAGAGATACCGGGGAGCTGTTTTTT.

The chain links TRBV5-1 to TRBJ1-2; 8 nucleotides align to TRBD1. CDR3 length: 17 amino acids. The germline gives CDR1 SGHRS, CDR2 YFSETQ. Trimming took 4 bases from V and 1 from J; bases not matched to a gene: 12. The CDR3 sequence: CASSLGLDRGDNYGYTF. CDR3 in DNA: TGCGCCAGCAGCCTGGGCCTCGACAGGGGCGATAACTATGGCTACACCTTC.

The chain recombines TRBV9 with TRBJ1-1, with 9 bases that match TRBD1. Trimming took 4 bases from V and 0 from J; bases not matched to a gene: 7. CDR3 length: 16 amino acids. CDR1 and CDR2 from the germline V gene are SGDLS and YYNGEE. The CDR3 DNA sequence: TGTGCCAGCAGCTTGGGGACAGGGTCGATGAACACTGAAGCTTTCTTT. Translating gives CASSLGTGSMNTEAFF.

V and J are TRBV10-2 and TRBJ2-3, with TRBD2 matching over 11 bases. Trimming at V came to 7 bases and at J to 7 bases, leaving 16 bases not matched to a gene. Germline lookup yields CDR1 WSHSY and CDR2 SAAADI. The CDR3 contains 17 residues. CDR3 loop: CASIGPRRTSGSNTQYF. CDR3 in DNA: TGCGCCAGCATCGGGCCGCGGAGAACTAGCGGGAGTAATACGCAGTATTTT.

The V gene is TRBV4-3, the J gene TRBJ1-2, with 7 bases matching TRBD1. J gave up 4 bases and V 3 bases, and 8 bases lay outside the gene matches. The CDR3 has 15 residues. The germline CDR1 and CDR2 sequences are LGHNA and YSLEER. CDR3 DNA: TGCGCCAGCAGCCAGTCCCGACAGGGTGCCTATGGCTACACCTTC. The encoded protein is CASSQSRQGAYGYTF.

The chain carries TRBV2 and TRBJ1-6, with 8 bases aligning to TRBD1. The junction had 11 bases not matched to a gene; V was cut back by 8 bases and J by 8 bases. CDR1 SNHLY and CDR2 FYNNEI come from the germline V gene. The CDR3 loop spans 15 amino acids. The CDR3 reads CASCLDRGQDSPLHF. CDR3 bases: TGTGCCAGCTGCCTCGACAGGGGTCAGGATTCACCCCTCCACTTT.

The chain uses TRBV4-2 and TRBJ2-7; 7 nucleotides line up with TRBD1. V shed 0 bases, J shed 7 bases, and the junction held 6 bases outside the gene matches. CDR3 length: 14 amino acids. Germline V gene data show CDR1 as LGHNA and CDR2 as YNFKEQ. Written as DNA, the CDR3 is TGTGCCAGCAGCCAAGATTTACAGGGGCGGGAGCAGTACTTC. Its translation is CASSQDLQGREQYF.

This clone is judged medium-sized. The rearrangement links TRBV3-1 (or the pseudogene TRBV3-2) to TRBJ2-2, with 9 bases aligning to TRBD1. This CDR3 contains 15 residues. CDR1 and CDR2 (germline): LGHDT, YNNKEL (reference sequence). Trimming at V came to 1 base and at J to 6 bases, leaving 3 bases not matched to a gene. The CDR3 DNA reads as TGTGCCAGCAGCCAAGGAAGACAGGGGGCCGGGGAGCTGTTTTTT. Encoded protein: CASSQGRQGAGELFF.

The V gene is TRBV3-1 (or the pseudogene TRBV3-2), the J gene TRBJ2-2; 11 bases match TRBD2. The J segment lost 5 bases and the V segment lost 6 bases, leaving 5 bases of the junction unmatched. The CDR3 runs to 15 residues. CDR1 is LGHDT, CDR2 YNNKEL, per germline (reference sequence). The DNA of the CDR3 is TGTGCCAGCAGGACACTAGCGGGAGCGACCGGGGAGCTGTTTTTT. Amino acids: CASRTLAGATGELFF.

This chain uses TRBV7-3 with TRBJ1-1; D perhaps matches TRBD1 (6 bases). The CDR3 is 14 amino acids. Trimming stripped 0 bases from V and 4 bases from J, with 9 bases between. Germline lookup yields CDR1 SGHTA and CDR2 FQGTGA. The DNA for the CDR3 is TGTGCCAGCAGCTTAACGCAGGGGAGCACTGAAGCTTTCTTT. This codes for CASSLTQGSTEAFF. The full variable domain, with the rest looked up from reference TRBV7-3 and TRBJ1-1, is GAGVSQTPSNKVTEKGKYVELRCDPISGHTALYWYRQSLGQGPEFLIYFQGTGAADDSGLPNDRFFAVRPEGSVSTLKIQRTERGDSAVYLCASSLTQGSTEAFFGQGTRLTVV.

The chain couples TRBV6-5 to TRBJ1-1; D might be TRBD1 (6 bases). The CDR3 has 14 residues. In germline, CDR1 is MNHEY, CDR2 SVGAGI. V was cut by 6 bases and J by 4 bases, with 15 bases left in between. For the CDR3, the DNA is TGTGCCAGCAGCCTTCGAACAGGGACCACTGAAGCTTTCTTT. The encoded protein is CASSLRTGTTEAFF.